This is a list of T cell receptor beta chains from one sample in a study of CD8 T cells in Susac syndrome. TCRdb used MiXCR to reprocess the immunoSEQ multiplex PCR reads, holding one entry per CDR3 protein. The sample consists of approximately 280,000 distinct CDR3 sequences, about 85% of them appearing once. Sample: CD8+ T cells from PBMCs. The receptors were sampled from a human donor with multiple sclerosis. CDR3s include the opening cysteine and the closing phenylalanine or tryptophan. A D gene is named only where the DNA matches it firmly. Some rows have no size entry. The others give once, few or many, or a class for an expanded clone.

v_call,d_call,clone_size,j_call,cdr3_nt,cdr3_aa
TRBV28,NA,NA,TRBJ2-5,TGTGCCAGCAGTTTTGGCCCCCGCCAAGAGACCCAGTACTTC,CASSFGPRQETQYF
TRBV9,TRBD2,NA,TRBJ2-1,TGTGCCAGCAGCTGGAGGCTAGCGGGAGGAACCCTCTACAATGAGCAGTTCTTC,CASSWRLAGGTLYNEQFF
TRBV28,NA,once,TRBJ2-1,TGTGCCAGCAGTTTAACAGGGATTCGGTCCTACAATGAGCAGTTCTTC,CASSLTGIRSYNEQFF
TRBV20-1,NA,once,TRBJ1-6,TGCAGTGCTAAGAGGGCAGGGTCGAAAAATTCACCCCTCCACTTT,CSAKRAGSKNSPLHF
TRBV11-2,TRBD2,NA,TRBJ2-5,TGTGCCAGCAGCGCGGGAGAATTACTTCAAGAGACCCAGTACTTC,CASSAGELLQETQYF
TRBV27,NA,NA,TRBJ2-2,TGTGCCAGCAGTCTACACCGCGGGGCACGGACCGGGGAGCTGTTTTTT,CASSLHRGARTGELFF
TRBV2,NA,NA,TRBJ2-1,TGTGCCAGCAGTGTGTCTGGGGTGTACAATGAGCAGTTCTTC,CASSVSGVYNEQFF
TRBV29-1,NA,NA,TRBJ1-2,TGCAGCGTTGACGCCGACCTGGGGGGCTACACCTTC,CSVDADLGGYTF
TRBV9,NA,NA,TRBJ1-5,TGTGCCAGCAGCGTAGGGTGGACAGGCAATCAGCCCCAGCATTTT,CASSVGWTGNQPQHF
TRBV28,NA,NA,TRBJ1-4,TGTGCCAGCAGTTTATTCTTCAGAAATGAAAAACTGTTTTTT,CASSLFFRNEKLFF
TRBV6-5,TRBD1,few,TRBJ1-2,TGTGCCAGCAGTTACTCAGCCCGAGGGGGCGGCTATGGCTACACCTTC,CASSYSARGGGYGYTF
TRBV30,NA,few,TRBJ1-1,TGTGCCTGGAGTGTACCCCAGGGCACTGAAGCTTTCTTT,CAWSVPQGTEAFF
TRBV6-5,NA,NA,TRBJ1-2,TGTGCCAGCAGTCCCTCCCGAGATGGCTACACCTTC,CASSPSRDGYTF
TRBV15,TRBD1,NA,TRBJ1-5,TGTGCCACCAGCAGAGCGGACAGGGGGCGGCAGCCCCAGCATTTT,CATSRADRGRQPQHF
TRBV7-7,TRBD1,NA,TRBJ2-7,TGTGCTAGCAGCTTAGGGACAGGGGCCTCCTACGAGCAGTACTTC,CASSLGTGASYEQYF
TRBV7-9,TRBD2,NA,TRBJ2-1,TGTGCCAGCAGCTTTATCCAGCGGGAGGCCAATGAGCAGTTCTTC,CASSFIQREANEQFF
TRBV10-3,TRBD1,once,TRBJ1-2,TGTGCCATCAGTGAGCCGGGACAGGGACGGGGCTACACCTTC,CAISEPGQGRGYTF
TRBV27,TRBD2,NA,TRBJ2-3,TGTGCCAGCAGTTTATTTGCGGGAGTCCAAGATACGCAGTATTTT,CASSLFAGVQDTQYF
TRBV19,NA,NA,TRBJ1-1,TGTGCCAGTAGTATTGACCGGGAGGGGCGCAGAATAGTGAACACTGAAGCTTTCTTT,CASSIDREGRRIVNTEAFF
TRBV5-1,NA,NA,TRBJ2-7,TGCGCCAGCAGCCTGGAAGGGGGGAGACTCTACGAGCAGTACTTC,CASSLEGGRLYEQYF
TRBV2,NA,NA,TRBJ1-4,TGTGCCAGCAGTGCGACACTGGCGGCAACTAATGAAAAACTGTTTTTT,CASSATLAATNEKLFF
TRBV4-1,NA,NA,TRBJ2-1,TGCGCCAGCAGCCACCGTAGGACTGGGAACAATGAGCAGTTCTTC,CASSHRRTGNNEQFF
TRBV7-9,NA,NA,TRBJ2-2,TGTGCCAGCAGCTTAGCGCGTACAGGTGGCGGGGAGCTGTTTTTT,CASSLARTGGGELFF
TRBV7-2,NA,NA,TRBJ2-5,TGTGCCAGCAGCTCGGACACAGGGCGAGAGACCCAGTACTTC,CASSSDTGRETQYF
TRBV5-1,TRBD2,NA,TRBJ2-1,TGCGCCAGCAGCTTCAGGGCGGGAGCCTACAATGAGCAGTTCTTC,CASSFRAGAYNEQFF
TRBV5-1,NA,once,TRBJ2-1,TGCGCCAGCAGCTTGCGTCGGTCTGGGAACAATGAGCAGTTCTTC,CASSLRRSGNNEQFF
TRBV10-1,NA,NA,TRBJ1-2,TGCGCCAGCAGTGAGTCGCGAGGGTATGGCTACACCTTC,CASSESRGYGYTF
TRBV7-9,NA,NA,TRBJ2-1,TGTGCCAGCAGCTTGCCCTTGGAGAATGAGCAGTTCTTC,CASSLPLENEQFF
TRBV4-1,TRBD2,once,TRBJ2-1,TGCGCCAGCAGCCAAAGACTAGCGGGAGAGGGATCCTACAATGAGCAGTTCTTC,CASSQRLAGEGSYNEQFF
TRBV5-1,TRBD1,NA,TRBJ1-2,TGCGCCAGCAGCTTATTCACAGGGGGCTTCGGCTACACCTTC,CASSLFTGGFGYTF
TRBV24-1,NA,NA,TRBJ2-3,TGTGCCACCAGTGATTTGCGGGATTTTAGCACAGATACGCAGTATTTT,CATSDLRDFSTDTQYF
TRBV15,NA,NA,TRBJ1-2,TGTGCCACCAGCAGACCTACCCTACCCTTGGATGGCTACACCTTC,CATSRPTLPLDGYTF
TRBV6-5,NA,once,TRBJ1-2,TGTGCCGGCAGTTACGGAGCAAAATATAACTATGGCTACACCTTC,CAGSYGAKYNYGYTF
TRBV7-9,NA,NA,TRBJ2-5,TGTGCCAGCAGCACCTCCGAGCGCGAGACCCAGTACTTC,CASSTSERETQYF
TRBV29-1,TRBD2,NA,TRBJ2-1,TGCAGCGTCCAAAGCGGGAGGGCCGTCAATGAGCAGTTCTTC,CSVQSGRAVNEQFF
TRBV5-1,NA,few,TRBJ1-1,TGCGCCAGCAGCTTGGCCGGCGGGAACACTGAAGCTTTCTTT,CASSLAGGNTEAFF
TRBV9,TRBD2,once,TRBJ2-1,TGTGCCAGCGCTCGGACTAGCGGCTACAATGAGCAGTTCTTC,CASARTSGYNEQFF
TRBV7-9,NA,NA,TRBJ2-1,TGTGCCAGCAGCTCGGAGACGGGCAATGAGCAGTTCTTC,CASSSETGNEQFF
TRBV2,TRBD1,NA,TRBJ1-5,TGTGCCAGCAGTACGACAGGGGATAGCAATCAGCCCCAGCATTTT,CASSTTGDSNQPQHF
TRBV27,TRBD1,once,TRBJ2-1,TGTGCCAGCCGTGACAGGGCTTACAATGAGCAGTTCTTC,CASRDRAYNEQFF
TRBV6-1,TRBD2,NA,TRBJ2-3,TGTGCCAGCAGTATCCCCCCGTGGACTAGCGGGGTGACTAGCACAGATACGCAGTATTTT,CASSIPPWTSGVTSTDTQYF
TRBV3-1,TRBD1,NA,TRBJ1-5,TGTGCCAGTAACAGGGGGCTAGGTCAGCCCCAGCATTTT,CASNRGLGQPQHF
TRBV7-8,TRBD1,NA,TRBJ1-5,TGTGCCAGCAGCTTAGCAAGAGACAGGGGGAATCAGCCCCAGCATTTT,CASSLARDRGNQPQHF
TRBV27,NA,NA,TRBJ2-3,TGTGCCAGCAGCTTGTATCTTAGCGGCACAGATACGCAGTATTTT,CASSLYLSGTDTQYF
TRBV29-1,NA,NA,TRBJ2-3,TGCAGCGTCTACTATGGACAGATTAGCACAGATACGCAGTATTTT,CSVYYGQISTDTQYF
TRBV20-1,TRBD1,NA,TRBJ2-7,TGCAGTGCTAGAGGAAACAGGGGTCCCTTTTCCCACGAGCAGTACTTC,CSARGNRGPFSHEQYF
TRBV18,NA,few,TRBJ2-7,TGTGCCAGCTCACCACCCAGGGATCTCTCGGGCGAGCAGTACTTC,CASSPPRDLSGEQYF
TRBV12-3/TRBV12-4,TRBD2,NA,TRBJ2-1,TGTGCCAGCAGTGAAGGGGGGCTAGCGGGAGCGGCGCAGTTCTTC,CASSEGGLAGAAQFF
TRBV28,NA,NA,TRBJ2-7,TGTGCCAGCAGTGGAAAGCAGGGGATCATTCTCTACGAGCAGTACTTC,CASSGKQGIILYEQYF
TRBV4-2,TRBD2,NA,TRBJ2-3,TGTGCCAGCAGCCCCTCGACTATAGCGGGAGAAGCAGATACGCAGTATTTT,CASSPSTIAGEADTQYF
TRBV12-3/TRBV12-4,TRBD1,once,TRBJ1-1,TGTGCCAGCAATTGGGGACAGACCAACACTGAAGCTTTCTTT,CASNWGQTNTEAFF
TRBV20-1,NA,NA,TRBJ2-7,TGCAGTGCTATCGTTGTGGACAATCCAAGTCGCTACGAGCAGTACTTC,CSAIVVDNPSRYEQYF
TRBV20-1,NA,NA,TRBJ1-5,TGCAGTGCTAGAGGAGGGCGCGGAGGCAATCAGCCCCAGCATTTT,CSARGGRGGNQPQHF
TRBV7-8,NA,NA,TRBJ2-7,TGTGCCAGCAGCCCTCGTCGAGGGGGGCAGGCACGTTACGAGCAGTACTTC,CASSPRRGGQARYEQYF
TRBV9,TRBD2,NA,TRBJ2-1,TGTGCCAGCAGCGTAGGGGGAGGGCCTTTCAGGGATGAGCAGTTCTTC,CASSVGGGPFRDEQFF
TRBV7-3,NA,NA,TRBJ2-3,TGTGCCAGCAGTTTGACTAGAACGGCTTATACAGATACGCAGTATTTT,CASSLTRTAYTDTQYF
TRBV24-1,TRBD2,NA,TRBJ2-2,TGTGCCACCAGTGATTTGCTCGCGGGAGGGCCGGCCGGGGAGCTGTTTTTT,CATSDLLAGGPAGELFF
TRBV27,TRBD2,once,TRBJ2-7,TGTGCCAGTACTACTAGCGGGGGGACCTACGAGCAGTACTTC,CASTTSGGTYEQYF
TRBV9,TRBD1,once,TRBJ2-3,TGTGCCAGCAGCGCGTACAGGGGAGATACGCAGTATTTT,CASSAYRGDTQYF